This T cell receptor (beta chain) was profiled in a study of cytomegalovirus exposure and HLA in healthy donors. Study background: The study placed approximately 80% of its 398 genotyped donors in the Caucasian-associated ancestry cluster.

Study-level results: The investigators catalogued 150 to 200 TCR beta chains as cytomegalovirus-associated.

V was cut by 5 bases and J by 7 bases, with 8 bases left in between. The germline V gene encodes CDR1 MNHEY and CDR2 SMNVEV (reference sequence). CDR3 length: 12 amino acids. This clone was seen a handful of times. Antigen specificity is unknown. Primers included in the PCR were 60 Vbeta and 13 Jbeta primers. The table came from immunoSEQ multiplex PCR; TCRdb's copy has only in-frame clones and leaves some out. The sample gives roughly 120,000 clones, 69% of which show up once; about 5% is in the top ten. The receptor was isolated from a woman aged 70-85 years in good health and CMV-seropositive. The sample was PBMCs. This rearrangement joins TRBV27 to TRBJ2-2; a possible D gene is TRBD1 (6 bases). The CDR3 protein is CASSQGFGELFF. In nucleotides, the CDR3 is TGTGCCAGCAGTCAGGGGTTCGGGGAGCTGTTTTTT.